The entry below describes one TCR beta chain. Its specificity is unknown. The sample originates from a study of cytomegalovirus exposure and HLA in healthy donors. 60 Vbeta and 13 Jbeta primers were used in PCR. Sequencing used immunoSEQ multiplex PCR; TCRdb keeps in-frame clones, though not all of them. Of about 150,000 clones listed, around 78% are singletons. J gave up 6 bases and V 2 bases, and 1 base lay outside the gene matches. Per germline, CDR1 KGHSH and CDR2 LQKENI. CDR3 length: 12 amino acids. Study results and caveats: Other equally common chains were less clonally expanded than HLA-associated TCR beta chains, a later analysis showed. Productive status was seen about 90% or about 30% of the time for most TCR beta V segments in an earlier analysis.

This TCR derives from a female donor in good health and CMV-seropositive. The sequencing sample was made of PBMCs. The gene calls are TRBV18 and TRBJ2-7; 7 bases are a match to TRBD1. CDR3 sequence reads: CASSPRGREQYF. CDR3 in DNA: TGTGCCAGCTCACCAAGGGGGCGCGAGCAGTACTTC.